This T cell receptor beta chain was recovered during a study of blood T cell repertoires in COVID-19. The age range of participants was about 18 to 100 years, with residence in about two dozen US areas. Measured with immunoSEQ multiplex PCR; TCRdb has only the in-frame clones, and not every one. The sample carries 230,000 or so clones, around 83% recorded once. CDR1 SNHLY and CDR2 FYNNEI come from the germline V gene. Trimming removed 4 bases from V and 3 bases from J; junction bases left unmatched: 2. CDR3 length equals 13 residues. The sequence was collected from a woman aged 45 to 65 who had been exposed to COVID-19. Input material: PBMCs or T cells enriched from blood (not recorded which). This chain links TRBV2 with TRBJ1-1; 7 positions match TRBD1. CDR3 coding DNA: TGTGCCAGCAGTGCGAGGGGGCACACTGAAGCTTTCTTT. This encodes CASSARGHTEAFF.